The 30 T cell receptor beta chains given below trace back to one sample, sequenced in a study of T cells after posttransplantation cyclophosphamide. Busulfan-fludarabine conditioning, marrow transplant, and cyclophosphamide on days +3 and +4 were administered. Sequencing was performed with immunoSEQ multiplex PCR; in TCRdb, only in-frame clones are kept and a portion is missing. Observed are 700 to 950 clones, no singletons, with the top ten taking around a quarter. Sequencing used PBMCs, obtained after allogeneic stem cell transplant with posttransplant cyclophosphamide. The origin of the receptors is a male patient aged 30 to 39 who received an allogeneic stem cell transplant from a related donor, was CMV-positive, and had no GVHD. The T cells may partly be graft donor cells.

By share, this clone counts as medium-sized. J is TRBJ2-1 and V is TRBV5-1, with 8 bases lining up with TRBD2. Germline V CDR1 and CDR2: SGHRS, YFSETQ. Trimming cost V 3 bases and J 4 bases; bases outside gene matches: 9. CDR3 length: 16 amino acids. The CDR3 region has the DNA TGCGCCAGCAGCTACCTCAGCGGGGGACTATACAATGAGCAGTTCTTC. It encodes CASSYLSGGLYNEQFF.

By share, this clone ranks as medium-sized. The chain couples TRBV5-1 to TRBJ1-5; a possible D gene is TRBD1 (5 bases). Germline V lookup: CDR1 SGHRS, CDR2 YFSETQ. V lost 5 bases, J lost 0 bases, and 12 bases lay in between. CDR3 size: 15 residues. The CDR3 DNA sequence: TGCGCCAGCAGTAAAACAGGATCTAGCAATCAGCCCCAGCATTTT. It translates to CASSKTGSSNQPQHF.

This clone is medium-sized in the sample. The rearrangement joins TRBV12-3 or TRBV12-4 to TRBJ1-4; 9 bases fit TRBD1. Trimming at V came to 7 bases and at J to 8 bases, leaving 2 bases not matched to a gene. The CDR3 has 12 amino acids. The CDR3 DNA reads TGTGCCAGCAACAGGGGGCAAGAAAAACTGTTTTTT. The encoded protein is CASNRGQEKLFF.

This clone is termed medium-sized. The chain recombines TRBV18 with TRBJ1-1, with D unresolved. In germline, CDR1 is KGHSH, CDR2 LQKENI. The CDR3 has 13 amino acids. The ends were cut back, 5 bases at V and 0 bases at J, with 7 bases in the middle. CDR3 sequence reads: CASSRQLNTEAFF. As DNA, the CDR3 is TGTGCCAGCTCAAGGCAGTTGAACACTGAAGCTTTCTTT. The full variable domain, completed using reference TRBV18 and TRBJ1-1, is NAGVMQNPRHLVRRRGQEARLRCSPMKGHSHVYWYRQLPEEGLKFMVYLQKENIIDESGMPKERFSAEFPKEGPSILRIQQVVRGDSAAYFCASSRQLNTEAFFGQGTRLTVV.

This clone is termed large (0.1 to 1%). The chain combines TRBV13 with TRBJ2-2, with D unresolved. The CDR3 loop spans 14 amino acids. The germline CDR1 and CDR2 sequences are PRHDT and FYEKMQ (reference sequence). Trimming stripped 3 bases from V and 4 bases from J, with 9 bases between. CDR3 amino acids: CASSLGPITGELFF. Here the CDR3 DNA reads TGTGCCAGCAGCTTGGGCCCCATCACCGGGGAGCTGTTTTTT. Together with reference TRBV13 and TRBJ2-2, the CDR3 gives the full variable domain: AAGVIQSPRHLIKEKRETATLKCYPIPRHDTVYWYQQGPGQDPQFLISFYEKMQSDKGSIPDRFSAQQFSDYHSELNMSSLELGDSALYFCASSLGPITGELFFGEGSRLTVL.

This clone counts as medium-sized. The chain joins TRBV7-9 to TRBJ2-7; D not resolved. The germline V and J ends were trimmed by 1 base and 0 bases, with 7 bases remaining between them. This CDR3 has 14 amino acids. The germline CDR1 and CDR2 sequences are SEHNR and FQNEAQ (reference sequence). CDR3 protein: CASSLDTDSYEQYF. In DNA form, the CDR3 reads TGTGCCAGCAGCTTAGATACTGACTCCTACGAGCAGTACTTC.

This clone counts as medium-sized. The chain couples TRBV10-3 to TRBJ2-5; 12 bases map to TRBD2. Germline CDR1 reads ENHRY; CDR2 reads SYGVKD. V trimming: 8 bases; J trimming: 5 bases; junction bases outside the gene matches: 6. This CDR3 has 14 amino acids. CDR3 DNA sequence: TGTGCCATCGGACTAGCGGGGCCATTTGAGACCCAGTACTTC. Protein product: CAIGLAGPFETQYF.

This clone was observed many times. This sequence joins TRBV30 and TRBJ1-1; D unclear. V was clipped by 0 bases and J by 6 bases, with 5 bases between them. The CDR3 is made up of 11 amino acids. Germline V CDR1 and CDR2: GTSNPN, SVGIG (reference sequence). CDR3 sequence reads: CAWSVLSEAFF. In DNA, the CDR3 is TGTGCCTGGAGTGTACTTTCTGAAGCTTTCTTT.

This clone qualifies as medium-sized. The rearrangement links TRBV28 to TRBJ1-5, with 10 positions matching TRBD1. CDR1 is MDHEN, CDR2 SYDVKM, per germline. CDR3 length equals 13 residues. V trimming: 6 bases; J trimming: 6 bases; junction bases outside the gene matches: 2. The DNA for the CDR3 is TGTGCCAGCAGGGGGGACAGGGGTCAGCCCCAGCATTTT. Protein sequence: CASRGDRGQPQHF.

By share of the sample, this clone is medium-sized. The chain uses TRBV4-1 and TRBJ1-2, with 10 bases aligning to TRBD1. In germline, CDR1 is MGHRA, CDR2 YSYEKL. The CDR3 contains 14 residues. Trimming at V came to 1 base and at J to 6 bases, leaving 2 bases not matched to a gene. The CDR3 coding sequence is TGCGCCAGCAGCCAAGTCGGGACAGGGGATGGCTACACCTTC. It specifies CASSQVGTGDGYTF.

In its sample, this clone ranks as medium-sized. This chain joins TRBV6-1 and TRBJ1-2, with 9 nucleotides matching TRBD1. The V gene end was trimmed by 8 bases and the J gene end by 2 bases; junction bases not matched to a gene: 9. The germline CDR1 and CDR2 sequences are MNHNS and SASEGT. This CDR3 has 15 amino acids. CDR3 DNA: TGTGCCAGCTCGACGCGACAGGGGGGAAACTATGGCTACACCTTC. Protein product: CASSTRQGGNYGYTF.

This clone counts as medium-sized. The chain combines TRBV5-4 with TRBJ1-1; D perhaps matches TRBD1 (6 bases). Trimming removed 5 bases at V and 3 bases at J, with 20 bases between. The CDR3 is 16 residues long. Germline V gene data show CDR1 as SGHNT and CDR2 as YYREEE (reference sequence). The CDR3 nucleotides read TGTGCCAGCAGATTAAACAGGGATGGGTGGTACACTGAAGCTTTCTTT. It is translated as CASRLNRDGWYTEAFF. Filled out from reference TRBV5-4 and TRBJ1-1, the complete variable domain reads ETGVTQSPTHLIKTRGQQVTLRCSSQSGHNTVSWYQQALGQGPQFIFQYYREEENGRGNFPPRFSGLQFPNYSSELNVNALELDDSALYLCASRLNRDGWYTEAFFGQGTRLTVV.

This clone is judged medium-sized. The rearrangement links TRBV27 to TRBJ2-5, with 12 nucleotides matching TRBD2. This CDR3 has 15 amino acids. J was trimmed by 4 bases and V by 2 bases; bases with no gene match: 2. Germline values: CDR1 MNHEY, CDR2 SMNVEV (reference sequence). The CDR3 sequence: CASSLTSGGIETQYF. In DNA form, the CDR3 reads TGTGCCAGCAGTTTAACTAGCGGGGGGATAGAGACCCAGTACTTC.

In its sample, this clone is medium-sized (0.01 to 0.1%). The V call is TRBV7-9, the J call TRBJ1-2, with D perhaps matching TRBD1 (5 bases). Germline V gene sequence: CDR1 SEHNR, CDR2 FQNEAQ (reference sequence). The CDR3 consists of 13 residues. Trimming took off 8 bases at V and 7 bases at J, with 17 bases between the two ends. CDR3 sequence reads: CASPGTGSFGYTF. The CDR3 region has the DNA TGTGCCAGCCCCGGGACTGGTTCCTTTGGCTACACCTTC.

This clone is judged medium-sized. The V call is TRBV19, the J call TRBJ2-2; maybe TRBD1 (5 bases). Trimming stripped 3 bases from V and 2 bases from J, with 19 bases between. Germline assignment: CDR1 LNHDA and CDR2 SQIVND (reference sequence). The CDR3 loop spans 18 amino acids. This CDR3 reads CASSISHLGQGNTGELFF. Here the CDR3 DNA reads TGTGCCAGTAGTATTTCTCACCTAGGGCAGGGTAACACCGGGGAGCTGTTTTTT.

This clone was counted ten times or more. This chain connects TRBV25-1 to TRBJ2-3, with unresolved D. V lost 5 bases and J lost 0, with 9 bases in between. Germline V CDR1 and CDR2: MGHDK, SYGVNS. The CDR3 extends over 14 amino acids. The CDR3 DNA reads TGTGCCAGCAGTTTCCGTTCTAGCACAGATACGCAGTATTTT. This codes for CASSFRSSTDTQYF.

This clone is classed as medium-sized. The rearrangement links TRBV14 to TRBJ2-1, with 9 nucleotides matching TRBD1. Germline CDR1 reads SGHDN; CDR2 reads FVKESK. With V trimmed by 4 bases and J by 9 bases, 4 bases remained unmatched. The CDR3 has 13 residues. The CDR3 DNA is TGTGCCAGCAGCCCGACAGGGGGGGGTGAGCAGTTCTTC. Its protein is CASSPTGGGEQFF.

By share of the sample, this clone is medium-sized. The V gene is TRBV6-5, the J gene TRBJ1-6, with 9 bases identical to TRBD1. The germline CDR1 and CDR2 sequences are MNHEY and SVGAGI. J was trimmed by 9 bases and V by 0 bases; bases with no gene match: 3. This CDR3 region has 15 residues. CDR3 in amino acids: CASSYSGTGTSPLHF. DNA of the CDR3: TGTGCCAGCAGTTACTCCGGGACAGGGACTTCACCCCTCCACTTT.

By share of the sample, this clone is medium-sized (0.01 to 0.1%). CDR3 DNA: TGTGCCAGCAGTTTATTCCTCGTGGACAGGGTGAATCAGCCCCAGCATTTT. Translated: CASSLFLVDRVNQPQHF. V usage is TRBV27 and J usage is TRBJ1-5; 8 nucleotides agree with TRBD1. Germline V gene data show CDR1 as MNHEY and CDR2 as SMNVEV (reference sequence). The junction had 9 bases not matched to a gene; V was cut back by 1 base and J by 4 bases. The CDR3 length is 17 residues.

By frequency in the sample, this clone is medium-sized. The chain recombines TRBV7-3 with TRBJ2-2; 9 bases agree with TRBD2. Germline V gene lookup returns CDR1 SGHTA and CDR2 FQGTGA. The CDR3 sequence is 17 residues long. J was trimmed by 8 bases and V by 5 bases; bases with no gene match: 15. CDR3 DNA sequence: TGTGCCAGCAGCCCCGGTGCTAGCGGGACCCTAGGGGGGGAGCTGTTTTTT. Translating gives CASSPGASGTLGGELFF. Combining the CDR3 with reference TRBV7-3 and TRBJ2-2 gives the whole variable domain GAGVSQTPSNKVTEKGKYVELRCDPISGHTALYWYRQSLGQGPEFLIYFQGTGAADDSGLPNDRFFAVRPEGSVSTLKIQRTERGDSAVYLCASSPGASGTLGGELFFGEGSRLTVL.

This clone is medium-sized within its sample. The chain uses TRBV7-8 and TRBJ1-3; 7 bases align to TRBD1. The CDR3 sequence is 16 residues long. Germline loops: CDR1 SGHVS, CDR2 FQNEAQ. V was pared by 3 bases and J by 0 bases, with 5 bases of the junction left unmatched. CDR3 nucleotide sequence: TGTGCCAGCAGCTTTGGGACAGCTGGCTCTGGAAACACCATATATTTT. Protein sequence: CASSFGTAGSGNTIYF. The full variable domain, in which reference TRBV7-8 and TRBJ1-3 provide the parts outside the CDR3, is GAGVSQSPRYKVAKRGQDVALRCDPISGHVSLFWYQQALGQGPEFLTYFQNEAQLDKSGLPSDRFFAERPEGSVSTLKIQRTQQEDSAVYLCASSFGTAGSGNTIYFGEGSWLTVV.

This clone qualifies as medium-sized (0.01 to 0.1%). CDR3 in DNA: TGCGCCAGCAGTGCCCAACCCCTAAGGCGGGAGTACACAGATACGCAGTATTTT. Its translation: CASSAQPLRREYTDTQYF. V and J are TRBV10-1 and TRBJ2-3; 7 nucleotides agree with TRBD2. The length of the CDR3 is 18 residues. The V and J ends lost 4 bases and 2 bases, in that order; junction bases with no gene match: 15. Germline V CDR1 and CDR2: WNHNN, SYGVQD (reference sequence).

This clone is medium-sized in the sample. The chain recombines TRBV25-1 with TRBJ2-7; 7 bases map to TRBD1. CDR1 and CDR2 from the germline V gene are MGHDK and SYGVNS. Unmatched junction bases numbered 6, after V lost 4 bases and J lost 6 bases. The CDR3 loop spans 13 amino acids. CDR3 amino acids: CASSGDRAFEQYF. The CDR3 DNA reads TGTGCCAGCAGTGGCGACAGGGCCTTCGAGCAGTACTTC.

This clone is termed medium-sized. This chain links TRBV7-9 with TRBJ1-2; D possibly corresponds to TRBD1 (6 bases). The CDR3 totals 13 residues. Per the germline V gene, CDR1 is SEHNR and CDR2 is FQNEAQ (reference sequence). Trimming stripped 5 bases from V and 4 bases from J, with 11 bases between. In nucleotides, the CDR3 is TGTGCCAGCAGCCCACAGGGCTCCTATGGCTACACCTTC. Amino acid sequence: CASSPQGSYGYTF.

This clone was seen ten or more times. The V and J genes are TRBV9 and TRBJ2-7, with 11 bases identical to TRBD1. CDR1 SGDLS and CDR2 YYNGEE come from the germline V gene. V gave up 8 bases and J gave up 3 bases; unmatched junction bases: 1. The CDR3 is 12 amino acids. The CDR3 DNA sequence: TGTGCCAGTGGGACAGGGGGCTACGAGCAGTACTTC. This sequence encodes CASGTGGYEQYF.

This clone qualifies as medium-sized (0.01 to 0.1%). The CDR3 DNA is TGCGCCAGCAGCTTGGACAGGGCGAACACTGAAGCTTTCTTT. Protein: CASSLDRANTEAFF. This chain links TRBV5-1 with TRBJ1-1; TRBD1 is a possible D gene (6 bases). Germline CDR1 and CDR2: SGHRS and YFSETQ. Trimming took 0 bases from V and 1 from J, leaving 7 bases between them. This CDR3 contains 14 residues.

Relative to its sample, this clone is medium-sized. The chain links TRBV7-2 to TRBJ1-1, with 7 bases matching TRBD1. CDR1 and CDR2 (germline): SGHTA, FQGNSA. The CDR3 is made up of 17 amino acids. J was trimmed by 0 bases and V by 5 bases; bases with no gene match: 12. The CDR3 protein is CASSQLTGQYLNTEAFF. The CDR3 DNA reads TGTGCCAGCAGCCAATTAACGGGACAGTACTTGAACACTGAAGCTTTCTTT.

This clone is medium-sized in the sample. The chain recombines TRBV6-1 with TRBJ1-2, with TRBD1 matching over 7 bases. The CDR3 sequence is 16 residues long. CDR1 and CDR2 (germline): MNHNS, SASEGT. V trimming: 4 bases; J trimming: 1 base; junction bases outside the gene matches: 9. In nucleotides, the CDR3 is TGTGCCAGCAGTGGACCCCGGGACAGAATTAACTATGGCTACACCTTC. Protein sequence: CASSGPRDRINYGYTF.

This clone rates as medium-sized. This sequence joins TRBV30 and TRBJ1-2; tentative D call: TRBD1 (6 bases). V dropped 3 bases and J dropped 4 bases, with 15 bases sitting between them. In germline, CDR1 is GTSNPN, CDR2 SVGIG (reference sequence). The CDR3 runs 14 residues. The CDR3 coding sequence is TGTGCCTGGAGACTATTCGGACAGCCCTATGGCTACACCTTC. Translation: CAWRLFGQPYGYTF.

This clone ranks as medium-sized. The chain employs TRBV14 and TRBJ2-7, with 8 bases fitting TRBD1. This CDR3 region has 13 residues. The J segment lost 6 bases and the V segment lost 4 bases, leaving 5 bases of the junction unmatched. Germline V gene sequence: CDR1 SGHDN, CDR2 FVKESK. In nucleotides, the CDR3 is TGTGCCAGCAGCCCCGCAGGGGGCGGCGAGCAGTACTTC. This codes for CASSPAGGGEQYF.